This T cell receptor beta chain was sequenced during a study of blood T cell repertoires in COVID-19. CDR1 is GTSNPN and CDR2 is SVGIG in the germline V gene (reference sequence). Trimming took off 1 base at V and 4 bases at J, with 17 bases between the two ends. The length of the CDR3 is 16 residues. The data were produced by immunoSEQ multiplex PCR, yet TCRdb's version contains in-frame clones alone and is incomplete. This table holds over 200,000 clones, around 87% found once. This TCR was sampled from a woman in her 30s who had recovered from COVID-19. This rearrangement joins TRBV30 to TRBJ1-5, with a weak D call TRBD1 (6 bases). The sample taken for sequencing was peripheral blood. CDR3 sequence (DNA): TGTGCCTGGAGTGGCCTTGAACAGGGTGTAAATCAGCCCCAGCATTTT. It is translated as CAWSGLEQGVNQPQHF.